This T cell receptor beta chain is from a study of CD8 T cells in Susac syndrome. Details on this clonotype: Its antigen is still unknown.

Regarding the study as a whole: The study's TCR sequencing and HLA analysis drew on a certain number of individuals. That number was acknowledged as relatively small. Clonal expansion did not appear in Susac syndrome CD4+ T cell repertoires.

With 1 base clipped from V and 4 bases from J, the junction kept 1 base outside the gene matches. The CDR3 covers 15 residues. Germline loops: CDR1 SQVTM, CDR2 ANQGSEA. With random hexamers, reverse transcription was performed on roughly 0.45 to 1 ug of RNA. Each CDR3 protein gets one entry after TCRdb re-called the immunoSEQ multiplex PCR reads with MiXCR. Among 170,000 or so distinct CDR3 sequences, more than 95% were seen once, and the ten largest hold around 0.12%. This rearrangement joins TRBV29-1 to TRBJ2-2, with TRBD2 matching over 12 bases. Sequencing was performed on CD4+ T cells from PBMCs. This receptor was identified in a human donor with Susac syndrome. CDR3 coding DNA: TGCAGCGTTGAAGGGACTAGCGGGACCACCGGGGAGCTGTTTTTT. Its translation: CSVEGTSGTTGELFF.